This T cell receptor (beta chain) is drawn from a study of CDR3 diversity in severe acne. TCRdb ran MiXCR on the PCR reads and lists one entry per CDR3 protein. Here the sample spans roughly 81,000 distinct CDR3 sequences, about 48% being singletons. The CDR3 length is 13 residues. With V trimmed by 0 bases and J by 6 bases, 2 bases remained unmatched. Per the germline V gene, CDR1 is SGHDT and CDR2 is YYEEEE. The chain combines TRBV5-6 with TRBJ1-1, with 7 nucleotides matching TRBD1. This clonotype was sampled from a male donor in good health, serving as a control. The sequencing input was blood. DNA of the CDR3: TGTGCCAGCAGCTTGGGGGACAGTTCTGAAGCTTTCTTT. Its protein is CASSLGDSSEAFF.